Below are 32 T cell receptor beta chains sequenced from a single sample in a study of cytomegalovirus exposure and HLA in healthy donors. The primer mix had 60 Vbeta and 13 Jbeta primers. Data came from immunoSEQ multiplex PCR; TCRdb stores just in-frame clones and leaves some out. The sample shows 150,000 to 200,000 clones, 70% to 80% of them seen only once. Sequenced sample: PBMCs. The receptors shown here come from a man in his 60s in good health and CMV-seronegative.

The count of this clone is one. The rearrangement links TRBV27 to TRBJ1-1, with 7 bases fitting TRBD1. CDR1 and CDR2 (germline): MNHEY, SMNVEV (reference sequence). Unmatched junction bases numbered 4, after V lost 3 bases and J lost 0 bases. This CDR3 is 15 amino acids long. The CDR3 loop reads CASSLRTGMNTEAFF. DNA for the CDR3: TGTGCCAGCAGTTTGAGGACAGGTATGAACACTGAAGCTTTCTTT.

V gene TRBV6-1 combines with J gene TRBJ2-3, with TRBD2 as a possible D gene (5 bases). The germline V gene encodes CDR1 MNHNS and CDR2 SASEGT. The CDR3 covers 16 residues. The V end lost 2 bases, the J end lost 0 bases, and 12 bases lay between the germline ends. CDR3 residues: CASSERRPPSTDTQYF. The CDR3 DNA sequence: TGTGCCAGCAGTGAAAGGAGGCCGCCAAGCACAGATACGCAGTATTTT.

The chain recombines TRBV25-1 with TRBJ1-5, with 8 nucleotides matching TRBD1. V shed 4 bases, J shed 5 bases, and the junction held 1 base outside the gene matches. Germline V gene sequence: CDR1 MGHDK, CDR2 SYGVNS. This CDR3 comprises 13 residues. DNA for the CDR3: TGTGCCAGCAGTGGGGGACAGGATCAGCCCCAGCATTTT. Its protein is CASSGGQDQPQHF.

The chain combines TRBV25-1 with TRBJ2-6; D ambiguous. The germline V and J ends were trimmed by 3 bases and 0 bases, with 6 bases remaining between them. Germline CDR1 MGHDK, CDR2 SYGVNS. The CDR3 contains 15 residues. The CDR3 DNA is TGTGCCAGCAGTGATTTCAACTCTGGGGCCAACGTCCTGACTTTC. Residues: CASSDFNSGANVLTF.

This chain connects TRBV30 to TRBJ2-7, with TRBD2 matching 7 bases. This CDR3 comprises 12 residues. J gave up 6 bases and V 3 bases, and 5 bases lay outside the gene matches. Per the germline V gene, CDR1 is GTSNPN and CDR2 is SVGIG (reference sequence). CDR3 region: CAWRNSGGEQYF. In DNA, the CDR3 is TGTGCCTGGAGGAATTCGGGGGGCGAGCAGTACTTC.

The rearrangement uses TRBV5-4 and TRBJ2-1; 7 nucleotides match TRBD1. Germline values: CDR1 SGHNT, CDR2 YYREEE (reference sequence). V lost 4 bases and J lost 4; bases outside the gene matches: 8. The CDR3 runs 15 residues. The CDR3 DNA reads as TGTGCCAGCAGCCAACAGGGGATCCCGTACAATGAGCAGTTCTTC. Translation gives CASSQQGIPYNEQFF.

The CDR3: CASSLANTGELFF. CDR3 DNA: TGTGCCAGCAGCTTGGCTAACACCGGGGAGCTGTTTTTT. The chain uses TRBV5-5 and TRBJ2-2; D remains unclear. Per the germline V gene, CDR1 is SGHKS and CDR2 is YYEKEE (reference sequence). The CDR3 loop spans 13 amino acids. V was cut by 0 bases and J by 2 bases, with 2 bases left in between.

CDR3 DNA sequence: TGTGCCAGCAGCTTTAAGATTCTAGGACAGGGCAATGAGCAGTTCTTC. Amino acid sequence: CASSFKILGQGNEQFF. This rearrangement joins TRBV7-8 to TRBJ2-1; 8 positions agree with TRBD1. CDR3 length equals 16 residues. Germline CDR1 and CDR2: SGHVS and FQNEAQ. V trimming: 3 bases; J trimming: 6 bases; junction bases outside the gene matches: 10.

This chain links TRBV11-2 with TRBJ2-5, with D perhaps TRBD2 (7 bases). The CDR3 loop spans 14 amino acids. V shed 3 bases and J shed 5 bases, with 13 bases lying between them. The germline gives CDR1 SGHAT, CDR2 FQNNGV. Here the CDR3 reads CASSFGGPGETQYF. The CDR3 DNA reads as TGTGCCAGCAGCTTCGGGGGGCCAGGGGAGACCCAGTACTTC.

The J gene is TRBJ1-3, the V gene TRBV6-1; possible D gene TRBD1, 6 bases. Germline CDR1 MNHNS, CDR2 SASEGT. V was shortened by 9 bases and J by 0 bases, with 12 bases between the two germline ends. This CDR3 has 14 residues. CDR3 sequence: CASRTVLSGNTIYF. The CDR3 coding sequence is TGTGCCAGTCGGACAGTACTCTCTGGAAACACCATATATTTT.

The J gene is TRBJ2-3, the V gene TRBV5-5, with D uncertain. Germline CDR1 SGHKS, CDR2 YYEKEE (reference sequence). V gave up 4 bases and J gave up 0 bases, with 6 bases separating them. The CDR3 has 13 amino acids. DNA for the CDR3: TGTGCCAGCAGCGTTGAGAGCACAGATACGCAGTATTTT. This sequence encodes CASSVESTDTQYF.

The chain uses TRBV28 and TRBJ1-5; TRBD1 matches at 10 bases. CDR1 is MDHEN, CDR2 SYDVKM, per germline. The CDR3 contains 15 residues. Trimming removed 3 bases from V and 5 bases from J; junction bases left unmatched: 4. CDR3 coding DNA: TGTGCCAGCAGTTTTCTGACAGGGGGCCATCAGCCCCAGCATTTT. Its protein is CASSFLTGGHQPQHF.

In this sample, this clone turned up a few times. The V call is TRBV6-5, the J call TRBJ1-5; D ambiguous. The CDR3 contains 15 residues. Germline lookup yields CDR1 MNHEY and CDR2 SVGAGI. V lost 1 base to trimming and J lost 1 base, with 8 bases between them. CDR3 DNA: TGTGCCAGCAGTTACTTCGAGGAGAGCAATCAGCCCCAGCATTTT. Translation: CASSYFEESNQPQHF.

Only one count was recorded for this clone. The chain links TRBV19 to TRBJ1-2; 8 positions match TRBD1. Per germline, CDR1 LNHDA and CDR2 SQIVND (reference sequence). The CDR3 sequence is 13 residues long. V was clipped by 6 bases and J by 7 bases; unmatched bases: 7. Here the CDR3 DNA reads TGTGCCAGTAGCACGGACAGGGAAGGTGGCTACACCTTC. This sequence encodes CASSTDREGGYTF.

The chain is built from TRBV7-6 and TRBJ2-5; D not resolved. CDR1 SGHVS and CDR2 FNYEAQ come from the germline V gene. The ends were cut back, 1 base at V and 2 bases at J, with 8 bases in the middle. The CDR3 is 14 residues long. The CDR3 sequence: CASSLVGVQETQYF. The CDR3 bases are TGTGCCAGCAGCTTAGTAGGAGTTCAAGAGACCCAGTACTTC.

The rearrangement uses TRBV10-2 and TRBJ2-7; 8 nucleotides match TRBD2. V was clipped by 5 bases and J by 0 bases; unmatched bases: 9. Germline-derived CDR1 and CDR2 are WSHSY and SAAADI. The CDR3 sequence is 16 residues long. The CDR3 bases are TGCGCCAGCAGTCGAACCGCGGGGACTAGCTCCTACGAGCAGTACTTC. Translated: CASSRTAGTSSYEQYF.

This rearrangement joins TRBV4-3 to TRBJ2-2, with 8 bases identical to TRBD2. The V gene end was trimmed by 0 bases and the J gene end by 6 bases; junction bases not matched to a gene: 6. CDR3 length equals 16 residues. In germline, CDR1 is LGHNA, CDR2 YSLEER. This chain's CDR3 is CASSQDAGGVSGELFF. CDR3 in DNA: TGCGCCAGCAGCCAAGATGCGGGAGGTGTGTCCGGGGAGCTGTTTTTT.

J is TRBJ2-2 and V is TRBV7-8; possibly TRBD1 for D (5 bases). In germline, CDR1 is SGHVS, CDR2 FQNEAQ. The V end was cut by 1 base, the J end by 5 bases, with 20 bases between. The CDR3 length is 18 residues. Here the CDR3 DNA reads TGTGCCAGCAGCTTAGGGGGCGCGGACCGTTGGCGGACCGGGGAGCTGTTTTTT. Protein: CASSLGGADRWRTGELFF.

This clone turned up a few times. V is TRBV21-1 and J is TRBJ2-1; TRBD2 is taken as the D call from the table, unchecked against the DNA. TRBV21-1 is given as a pseudogene. The CDR3 is 10 amino acids. The CDR3 coding sequence is TGTGCCAGCAATCGGGGGGAGCAGTTCTTC. It is translated as CASNRGEQFF.

The chain joins TRBV27 to TRBJ1-6; TRBD1 aligns across 8 bases. CDR3 length equals 16 residues. V shed 3 bases and J 7 bases; nucleotides not matched to a gene: 8. Germline CDR1 reads MNHEY; CDR2 reads SMNVEV (reference sequence). CDR3 amino acids: CASSLSGGTGNSPLHF. The DNA for the CDR3 is TGTGCCAGCAGTTTGTCTGGTGGGACAGGCAATTCACCCCTCCACTTT.

The V call is TRBV15, the J call TRBJ2-5; TRBD1 matches at 7 bases. The CDR3 runs 15 residues. The V and J ends lost 0 bases and 2 bases, in that order; junction bases with no gene match: 3. The germline V gene encodes CDR1 LNHNV and CDR2 YYDKDF (reference sequence). The CDR3 nucleotides read TGTGCCACCAGCAGAGATAGGGGACAGCAAGAGACCCAGTACTTC. It specifies CATSRDRGQQETQYF.

CDR3 protein: CASRLRDRASEQFF. The CDR3 bases are TGTGCCAGTAGGCTACGGGACAGGGCCTCTGAGCAGTTCTTC. This chain connects TRBV19 to TRBJ2-1, with TRBD1 matching 9 bases. There are 14 residues in the CDR3. The trim removed 6 bases at V and 9 bases at J, leaving 9 bases unmatched. Germline V CDR1 and CDR2: LNHDA, SQIVND (reference sequence). The full variable domain, its missing parts supplied by reference TRBV19 and TRBJ2-1, is DGGITQSPKYLFRKEGQNVTLSCEQNLNHDAMYWYRQDPGQGLRLIYYSQIVNDFQKGDIAEGYSVSREKKESFPLTVTSAQKNPTAFYLCASRLRDRASEQFFGPGTRLTVL.

The chain uses TRBV7-2 and TRBJ2-5; possibly TRBD2 for D (6 bases). V shed 4 bases and J shed 8 bases, with 20 bases lying between them. This CDR3 spans 15 amino acids. Germline CDR1 and CDR2: SGHTA and FQGNSA. The CDR3 protein is CASSSHGGSGQTQYF. In DNA, the CDR3 is TGTGCCAGCAGCTCCCATGGCGGTAGCGGTCAAACCCAGTACTTC.

This clone was picked up a small number of times. The gene calls are TRBV21-1 and TRBJ2-3; the table calls TRBD2, which could not be checked here. TRBV21-1 corresponds to a pseudogene. The CDR3 totals 18 residues. CDR3: CASSKRKRRTTSTDTQYF. DNA for the CDR3: TGTGCCAGCAGCAAACGTAAGCGGCGGACCACTAGCACAGATACGCAGTATTTT.

The gene calls are TRBV19 and TRBJ2-7, with 8 nucleotides matching TRBD2. The junction had 6 bases not matched to a gene; V was cut back by 3 bases and J by 5 bases. CDR3 length: 14 residues. Germline assignment: CDR1 LNHDA and CDR2 SQIVND (reference sequence). DNA for the CDR3: TGTGCCAGTAGTATGGCGGGAGGTTTAGACGAGCAGTACTTC. Residues: CASSMAGGLDEQYF.

Written as DNA, the CDR3 is TGTGCCAGCAGCTTGAGCCGATCATCTAATGAAAAACTGTTTTTT. Its translation: CASSLSRSSNEKLFF. This rearrangement joins TRBV7-9 to TRBJ1-4; D uncertain. With 3 bases removed from V and 3 bases from J, the gap between germline ends came to 11 bases. The CDR3 has 15 residues. The V gene's germline CDR1 is SEHNR and CDR2 FQNEAQ (reference sequence).

The chain carries TRBV27 and TRBJ2-7, with 7 nucleotides matching TRBD2. Germline V gene lookup returns CDR1 MNHEY and CDR2 SMNVEV (reference sequence). This CDR3 region has 14 residues. J lost 3 bases, V lost 5 bases, and 7 bases had no gene match. CDR3 DNA sequence: TGTGCCAGCAGTCCGTGGGGGGGACTCTACGAGCAGTACTTC. Translating gives CASSPWGGLYEQYF.

The chain has TRBV4-1 and TRBJ2-5; 7 nucleotides align to TRBD2. Germline CDR1 and CDR2: MGHRA and YSYEKL. The CDR3 has 14 amino acids. V lost 0 bases to trimming and J lost 2 bases; unmatched junction nucleotides: 0. The CDR3 region has the DNA TGCGCCAGCAGCCAAGAGGGGGGGCAAGAGACCCAGTACTTC. This encodes CASSQEGGQETQYF.

The sample holds one count of this clone. V usage is TRBV5-1 and J usage is TRBJ1-1; possible D gene TRBD1, 5 bases. This CDR3 is built from 17 residues. The germline CDR1 and CDR2 sequences are SGHRS and YFSETQ. Trimming removed 4 bases from V and 0 bases from J, with 19 bases in between. The CDR3 DNA is TGCGCCAGCAGCCCTTCCTCGGGGGTGGGAATGAACACTGAAGCTTTCTTT. Translating it yields CASSPSSGVGMNTEAFF. The entire variable domain, with the rest obtained from reference TRBV5-1 and TRBJ1-1, is as follows: KAGVTQTPRYLIKTRGQQVTLSCSPISGHRSVSWYQQTPGQGLQFLFEYFSETQRNKGNFPGRFSGRQFSNSRSEMNVSTLELGDSALYLCASSPSSGVGMNTEAFFGQGTRLTVV.

This clone was observed a handful of times. The germline gene is not matched at one end of the junction; a read error may be the cause. This rearrangement joins TRBV5-6 to TRBJ1-2, with 10 positions matching TRBD1. This CDR3 has 14 amino acids. The germline V gene encodes CDR1 SGHDT and CDR2 YYEEEE. The CDR3 DNA reads TGTGCCAGCAGCCTAGTGACAGGGGGCTATGGCTACCCCTTC. As protein: CASSLVTGGYGYPF.

The V and J genes are TRBV10-3 and TRBJ1-5, with TRBD1 identical over 7 bases. Germline-derived CDR1 and CDR2 are ENHRY and SYGVKD. The V segment lost 7 bases and the J segment 2 bases; nucleotides outside the gene matches: 5. CDR3 length: 14 amino acids. CDR3 coding DNA: TGTGCCATCAAACAGGGGAACGGCAATCAGCCCCAGCATTTT. It codes for CAIKQGNGNQPQHF.

The J gene is TRBJ2-2, the V gene TRBV7-3; the D gene is possibly TRBD2 (5 bases). The CDR3 contains 14 residues. CDR1 SGHTA and CDR2 FQGTGA come from the germline V gene. Trimming stripped 5 bases from V and 5 bases from J, with 12 bases between. The CDR3, as DNA: TGTGCCAGCAGCCCCCTGGGCGGGACCGGGGAGCTGTTTTTT. Translated, it gives CASSPLGGTGELFF.